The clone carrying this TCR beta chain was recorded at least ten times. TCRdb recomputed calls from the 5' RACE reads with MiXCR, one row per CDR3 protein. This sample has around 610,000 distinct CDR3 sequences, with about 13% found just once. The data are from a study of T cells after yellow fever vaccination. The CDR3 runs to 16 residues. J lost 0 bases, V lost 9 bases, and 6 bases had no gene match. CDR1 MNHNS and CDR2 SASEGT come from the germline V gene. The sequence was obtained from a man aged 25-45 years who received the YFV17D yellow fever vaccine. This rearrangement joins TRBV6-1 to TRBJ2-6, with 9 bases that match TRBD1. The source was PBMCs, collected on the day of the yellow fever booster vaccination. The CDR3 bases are TGTGCCAGTAGGACAGGGGCCCTCTCTGGGGCCAACGTCCTGACTTTC. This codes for CASRTGALSGANVLTF.